The 2 T cell receptor beta chains below come from one sample, sequenced in a study of memory CD4+ T cells and cytomegalovirus serostatus. The sort gate was single viable CD3+CD4+CD8-CD45RO+ cells for memory CD4+ T cells. Generated by immunoSEQ multiplex PCR, the TCRdb table keeps only in-frame clones and is missing some. This sample has fewer than 40,000 clones, with 60% to 85% found just once. Material for sequencing was memory CD4+ T cells from blood. All receptors derive from an adult in good health and CMV-seronegative.

V is TRBV5-1 and J is TRBJ2-2; TRBD2 might be the D (5 bases). Germline V gives CDR1 SGHRS, CDR2 YFSETQ. This CDR3 region has 15 residues. V was shortened by 1 base and J by 1 base, with 8 bases between the two germline ends. The CDR3 sequence is CASSLREGNTGELFF. CDR3 bases: TGCGCCAGCAGCTTGAGAGAGGGGAACACCGGGGAGCTGTTTTTT. The complete variable domain, with remaining parts taken from reference TRBV5-1 and TRBJ2-2, reads KAGVTQTPRYLIKTRGQQVTLSCSPISGHRSVSWYQQTPGQGLQFLFEYFSETQRNKGNFPGRFSGRQFSNSRSEMNVSTLELGDSALYLCASSLREGNTGELFFGEGSRLTVL.

As for this clone: Germline and junction disagree at one end, which may indicate a read error. The V gene is TRBV29-1, the J gene TRBJ1-1, with TRBD1 identical over 7 bases. The CDR3 runs 14 residues. Germline V gene lookup returns CDR1 SQVTM and CDR2 ANQGSEA. This chain's CDR3 is CSAEQGWVNTEAFF. DNA of the CDR3: TGCAGCGCTGAACAGGGGTGGGTGAACACTGAAGCTTTCTTT.